The following is a T cell receptor (beta chain) sequence with its context. Its binding antigen is unknown. The record has no base qualities; no much larger clone is one base away. Per the germline V gene, SGHTA is the CDR1 and FQGNSA is the CDR2. V was cut back by 2 bases and J by 0 bases, leaving a gap of 7 bases between them. Including the terminal cysteine and phenylalanine, the CDR3 comprises 14 residues. Of the read, only the CDR3 DNA is kept; its 42 bases are in frame from base 1. This sample stems from a study of CD8+ T cells in alopecia areata (dated by TCRdb to 2017 to 2018). For context, the study as a whole: The treated patients, all with moderate-to-severe alopecia areata, were enrolled in an open-label pilot trial of oral tofacitinib given at 5 to 10 mg twice daily. Tofacitinib was given for 6 to 18 months, followed by 6 months of follow-up off drug to assess delayed response and recurrence. For the treated patients, the SALT score, which quantifies what percentage of scalp surface area is affected, served as the measure of disease severity. High-throughput TCRbeta sequencing was used to examine T cell clonal expansion in alopecia areata in both the C3H/HeJ mouse model and human patients. Scalp tissue and sorted CD4+ and CD8+ peripheral blood T cells from patchy and totalis/universalis alopecia areata patients and from healthy controls were covered by human TCRbeta sequencing. Tofacitinib-treated patients had biopsies at baseline and at 4 and 24 weeks of treatment, with a later scalp biopsy in several patients. Scalp clonality was compared among normal scalp (n=4), patchy alopecia areata scalp (n=8), and alopecia totalis/universalis scalp (n=8). The RNA source kit depended on sample type: the PAXgene miRNA kit for fixed scalp, the miRNeasy kit for PBMCs, and the RNeasy kit for mouse skin. TCRbeta CDR3 regions were amplified by immunoSEQ multiplex PCR with 35 Vbeta forward and 13 Jbeta reverse primers. Here is what the overall study found, with its caveats: Unlike mouse skin, where gammadelta T cells dominate, normal human skin contains resident alphabeta T cells that get sequenced too, which complicates analysis of the scalp TCR repertoire. The treated cohort was small, with a single nonresponder, so links between baseline CD8+ expansion and response need larger studies. Tofacitinib significantly decreased scalp clonality and the number of expanded CD8+ clones among the top 100 scalp clones. During tofacitinib treatment, many expanded lesional clones stuck around in both scalp and blood, and this persistence may partly explain why relapse happens after treatment is stopped. Shared TCR sequences between patients were less evident than in mice, which may be partly attributable to HLA diversity in the patient population. Lesional scalp, especially in alopecia totalis/universalis, showed higher clonality and more expanded CD8+ clones than normal scalp, suggesting antigenic drive.

The time point label of this sample denotes: roughly 24 weeks on oral tofacitinib. The treatment or condition label on this specimen signifies: oral pan-JAK inhibitor, 5-10 mg twice daily. Lesional scalp punch biopsies and peripheral blood were collected from alopecia areata patients. PBMCs were separated by density centrifugation and stained for CD3, CD4 and CD8, after which CD4+ and CD8+ T cells were sorted on a FACSAria. Library preparation was by the immunoSEQ multiplex PCR assay. RNA was extracted from all samples and reverse transcribed into cDNA as template for TCR sequencing. First-strand cDNA was synthesized with SuperScript III using a 2:1 mix of oligo-dT and random hexamers. A synthetic immune receptor repertoire was used to measure amplification bias, and any remaining bias was corrected computationally. The original pipeline was this. Raw reads were preprocessed to remove errors, and CDR3 was defined according to IMGT conventions as the region from the conserved cysteine to phenylalanine. Clonality was computed as 1 minus the Shannon entropy, with the entropy normalized by log2 of the number of productive unique TCRs. Scalp TCRbeta sequences were cross-referenced with sorted blood CD4 and CD8 repertoires so that the CD4 or CD8 identity of scalp clones could be inferred. TCRdb limited this immuneACCESS table to in-frame rearrangements with V and J called. A share of clones is missing; checked studies link under half to unresolved V genes, and the rest is unexplained. V, J and clone size are those of that table, while D and trimming were read from the DNA. The table for this sample lists about 200,000 clones; roughly 60% of them were counted only once. The leading ten clones occupy approximately 1% of the sample.

This TCR came from a human donor with alopecia areata. Sequenced here: CD4+ T cells sorted from blood, sampled at week 24, from a patient treated with tofacitinib. Recombination connected TRBV7-2 to TRBJ1-2; there is no confident call for the D gene. The nucleotides read TGTGCCAGCAGCTTAATGCACGCTAACTATGGCTACACCTTC. The translation is CASSLMHANYGYTF.